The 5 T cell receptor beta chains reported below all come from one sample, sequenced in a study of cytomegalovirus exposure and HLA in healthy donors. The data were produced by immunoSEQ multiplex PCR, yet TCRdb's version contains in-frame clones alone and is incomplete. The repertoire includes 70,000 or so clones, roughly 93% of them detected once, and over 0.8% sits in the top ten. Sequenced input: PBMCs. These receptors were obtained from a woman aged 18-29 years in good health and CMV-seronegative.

The CDR3 DNA sequence: TGTGCCAGCAGCCTAAGAGATCAGCCCCAGCATTTT. This sequence encodes CASSLRDQPQHF. The V and J genes are TRBV14 and TRBJ1-5; D unresolved. From germline, CDR1 is SGHDN and CDR2 FVKESK. The CDR3 has 12 amino acids. Trimming cost V 4 bases and J 5 bases, with 6 bases left between them.

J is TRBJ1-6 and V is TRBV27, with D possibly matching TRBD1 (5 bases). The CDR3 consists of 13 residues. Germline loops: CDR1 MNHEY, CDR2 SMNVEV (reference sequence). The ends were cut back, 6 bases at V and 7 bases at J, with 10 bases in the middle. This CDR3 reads CASSRDSNSPLHF. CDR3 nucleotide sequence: TGTGCCAGCAGCCGGGACTCAAATTCACCCCTCCACTTT.

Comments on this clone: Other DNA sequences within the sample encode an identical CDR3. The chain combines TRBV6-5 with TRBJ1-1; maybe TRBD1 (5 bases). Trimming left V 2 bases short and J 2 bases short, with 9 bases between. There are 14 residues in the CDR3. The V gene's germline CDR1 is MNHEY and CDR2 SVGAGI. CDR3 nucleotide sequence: TGTGCCAGCAGTTACGGGGGGGTTAACACTGAAGCTTTCTTT. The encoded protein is CASSYGGVNTEAFF.

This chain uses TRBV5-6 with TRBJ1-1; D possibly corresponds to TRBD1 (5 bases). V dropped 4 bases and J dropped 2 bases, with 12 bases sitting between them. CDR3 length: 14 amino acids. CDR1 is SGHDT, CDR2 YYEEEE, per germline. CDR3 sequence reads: CASSETGGNTEAFF. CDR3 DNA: TGTGCCAGCAGCGAAACCGGGGGAAACACTGAAGCTTTCTTT. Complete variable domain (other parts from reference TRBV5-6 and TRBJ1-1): DAGVTQSPTHLIKTRGQQVTLRCSPKSGHDTVSWYQQALGQGPQFIFQYYEEEERQRGNFPDRFSGHQFPNYSSELNVNALLLGDSALYLCASSETGGNTEAFFGQGTRLTVV.

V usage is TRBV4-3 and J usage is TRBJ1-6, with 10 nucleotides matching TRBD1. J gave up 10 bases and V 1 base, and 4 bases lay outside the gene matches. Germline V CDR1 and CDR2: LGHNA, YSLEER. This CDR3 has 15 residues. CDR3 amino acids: CASSQGQGARSPLHF. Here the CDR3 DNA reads TGCGCCAGCAGCCAAGGACAGGGGGCTAGATCACCCCTCCACTTT.